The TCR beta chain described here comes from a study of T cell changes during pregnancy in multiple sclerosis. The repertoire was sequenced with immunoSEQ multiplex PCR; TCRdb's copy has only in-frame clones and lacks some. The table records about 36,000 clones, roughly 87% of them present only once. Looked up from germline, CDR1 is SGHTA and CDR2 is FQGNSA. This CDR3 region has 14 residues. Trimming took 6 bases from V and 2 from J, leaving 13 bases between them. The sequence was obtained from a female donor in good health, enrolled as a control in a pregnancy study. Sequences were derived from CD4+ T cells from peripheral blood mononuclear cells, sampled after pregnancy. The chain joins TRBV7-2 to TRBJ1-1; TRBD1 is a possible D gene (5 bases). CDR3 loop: CASSHPGGNTEAFF. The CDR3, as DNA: TGTGCCAGCAGTCACCCCGGGGGTAACACTGAAGCTTTCTTT.